This record concerns one TCR beta chain sequence. Time point of the sample: baseline, week 1 (first vaccination visit). Treatment noted: pre-vaccination baseline after standard-of-care therapy. Data came from immunoSEQ multiplex PCR; TCRdb stores just in-frame clones and leaves some out. The repertoire holds tens of thousands of clones, more than 65% seen once, with roughly a fifth in the top ten. This sample was included in a study of a mutant IDH1 vaccine in newly diagnosed glioma. Trimming removed 4 bases from V and 1 base from J, with 11 bases in between. The germline gives CDR1 SGHRS, CDR2 YFSETQ. This CDR3 has 14 amino acids.

The TCR originated in a man younger than 45 with glioma. This chain connects TRBV5-1 to TRBJ1-1; no clear D gene. The starting material was PBMCs, obtained from a glioma patient treated with radiotherapy, temozolomide or both. The CDR3 spells CASSLSDTNTEAFF. For the CDR3, the DNA is TGCGCCAGCAGCCTTTCCGACACGAACACTGAAGCTTTCTTT. Together with reference TRBV5-1 and TRBJ1-1, the CDR3 gives the full variable domain: KAGVTQTPRYLIKTRGQQVTLSCSPISGHRSVSWYQQTPGQGLQFLFEYFSETQRNKGNFPGRFSGRQFSNSRSEMNVSTLELGDSALYLCASSLSDTNTEAFFGQGTRLTVV.